A selection of T cell receptor beta chains follows, all from one sample in a study of cytomegalovirus exposure and HLA in healthy donors. Generated by immunoSEQ multiplex PCR, the TCRdb table keeps only in-frame clones and is missing some. The table records fewer than 250,000 clones, more than 75% of them present only once. The sequenced sample consisted of PBMCs. Receptors originate from a woman younger than 45 in good health and CMV-seropositive. Each CDR3 is given with its conserved first and last residue. D genes are given only for firm matches. Not every row has a clone size; where given, it reads once, few, many or a size class.

V: TRBV30
size: NA
J: TRBJ1-2
D: NA
DNA: TGTGCCTGGAGCGGGGTCCTCCTAGGCTACACCTTC
CDR3: CAWSGVLLGYTF

V: TRBV2
size: NA
J: TRBJ2-3
D: NA
DNA: TGTGCCAGCAGTGTCTATTCGGGTACGCAGTATTTT
CDR3: CASSVYSGTQYF

V: TRBV21-1
size: once
J: TRBJ2-5
D: NA
DNA: TGTGCCAGCACCATAGGAGGCCTTCAGAGGGAGACCCAGTACTTC
CDR3: CASTIGGLQRETQYF

V: TRBV19
size: NA
J: TRBJ2-5
D: NA
DNA: TGTGCCAGTAGTATAGTGGGGACTCCTCAAGAGACCCAGTACTTC
CDR3: CASSIVGTPQETQYF

V: TRBV10-3
size: NA
J: TRBJ1-1
D: TRBD1
DNA: TGTGCCATCAGCCGGGGGACAGGGATGAACACTGAAGCTTTCTTT
CDR3: CAISRGTGMNTEAFF

V: TRBV5-5
size: NA
J: TRBJ2-1
D: TRBD2
DNA: TGTGCCAGCAGCTCTCTCGCGGGAGTGTACAATGAGCAGTTCTTC
CDR3: CASSSLAGVYNEQFF

V: TRBV7-3
size: NA
J: TRBJ2-1
D: NA
DNA: TGTGCCAGCAGCCTTGAGTCAAACAATGAGCAGTTCTTC
CDR3: CASSLESNNEQFF

V: TRBV27
size: NA
J: TRBJ2-7
D: TRBD2
DNA: TGTGCCAGCAGGAGGACTAGCGGGGACTACGAGCAGTACTTC
CDR3: CASRRTSGDYEQYF

V: TRBV7-9
size: few
J: TRBJ1-1
D: TRBD1
DNA: TGTGCCAGCAGCCCCTACACAGGGGACAGGAACACTGAAGCTTTCTTT
CDR3: CASSPYTGDRNTEAFF

V: TRBV5-1
size: NA
J: TRBJ1-2
D: NA
DNA: TGCGCCAGCAGCTCGCGGGCTAACTATGGCTACACCTTC
CDR3: CASSSRANYGYTF

V: TRBV9
size: NA
J: TRBJ2-1
D: TRBD2
DNA: TGTGCCAGCAGCGTAGGTCGACTAGCGGGGTACAATGAGCAGTTCTTC
CDR3: CASSVGRLAGYNEQFF

V: TRBV30
size: NA
J: TRBJ1-1
D: TRBD1
DNA: TGTGCCTGGAGGGACAGGGTGGAAGCTTTCTTT
CDR3: CAWRDRVEAFF

V: TRBV6-5
size: NA
J: TRBJ1-2
D: TRBD1
DNA: TGTGCCAGCAGTTACTTAGCGGGACAGTACTATGGCTACACCTTC
CDR3: CASSYLAGQYYGYTF

V: TRBV28
size: NA
J: TRBJ2-7
D: TRBD2
DNA: TGTGCCAGCAGTTTACTTCTCGTGCGGGGGGGTGGGCAGTACTTC
CDR3: CASSLLLVRGGGQYF

V: TRBV30
size: NA
J: TRBJ1-4
D: NA
DNA: TGTGCCTGGAGTGTCCGGGTGAGGGAAAAACTGTTTTTT
CDR3: CAWSVRVREKLFF

V: TRBV30
size: few
J: TRBJ1-6
D: TRBD1
DNA: TGTGCCTGGAGCACAGGGGGGGATAATTCACCCCTCCACTTT
CDR3: CAWSTGGDNSPLHF

V: TRBV5-1
size: NA
J: TRBJ2-3
D: NA
DNA: TGCGCCAGCAGCTTCGCTAGCGACGGAGATACGCAGTATTTT
CDR3: CASSFASDGDTQYF

V: TRBV2
size: NA
J: TRBJ2-1
D: TRBD1
DNA: TGTGCCAGCAGTGAAACCCCCGGGACAGGGGGAGAGCAGTTCTTC
CDR3: CASSETPGTGGEQFF

V: TRBV6-1
size: NA
J: TRBJ2-3
D: NA
DNA: TGTGCCAGCAGTGAATTGGCAGGCACAGATACGCAGTATTTT
CDR3: CASSELAGTDTQYF

V: TRBV28
size: NA
J: TRBJ2-3
D: NA
DNA: TGTGCCAGCAGTCTCCCTCGGGGGAGGACAGATACGCAGTATTTT
CDR3: CASSLPRGRTDTQYF

V: TRBV6-5
size: NA
J: TRBJ1-1
D: NA
DNA: TGTGCCAGCAGATCGACAGTGAACACTGAAGCTTTCTTT
CDR3: CASRSTVNTEAFF

V: TRBV4-1
size: few
J: TRBJ1-3
D: NA
DNA: TGCGCCAGCAGCCAAGATCGGACAGCTGGAAACACCATATATTTT
CDR3: CASSQDRTAGNTIYF

V: TRBV7-2
size: once
J: TRBJ1-3
D: TRBD1
DNA: TGTGCCAGCAGCCGGGACAGGGACCCCGGAAACACCATATATTTT
CDR3: CASSRDRDPGNTIYF

V: TRBV18
size: once
J: TRBJ1-3
D: TRBD1
DNA: TGTGCCAGCTCACCAGACTACAGGGGCGAAGCTGGAAACACCATATATTTT
CDR3: CASSPDYRGEAGNTIYF

V: TRBV5-1
size: few
J: TRBJ1-6
D: TRBD1
DNA: TGCGCCAGCAGCTTCCAGGACAGGGGTGTTTCACCCCTCCACTTT
CDR3: CASSFQDRGVSPLHF

V: TRBV2
size: NA
J: TRBJ2-3
D: TRBD2
DNA: TGTGCCAGCAGTGCGTCTAGCGGGGGAACAGATACGCAGTATTTT
CDR3: CASSASSGGTDTQYF